The rows below give T cell receptor beta chains drawn from one sample of a study of blood T cells in healthy people across ages. Each CDR3 protein is one row after TCRdb ran MiXCR on the 5' RACE reads. The sample has about 1 million distinct CDR3 sequences, less than 50% seen once; the top ten hold under 20%. Input material: blood. Receptors originate from a woman aged 60-75 years in good health. Both conserved end residues are part of each CDR3. Fields, in order: clone size, V gene, D gene, J gene, CDR3 protein, CDR3 DNA. The D gene is left open where the match is weak. Rows give clone size only sometimes, using once, few, many, or a class for an expanded clone.

clone_size: NA
v_call: TRBV2
d_call: NA
j_call: TRBJ2-7
cdr3_aa: CASSESQNSYEQYF
cdr3_nt: TGTGCCAGCAGTGAAAGCCAGAATTCCTACGAGCAGTACTTC

clone_size: NA
v_call: TRBV5-5
d_call: NA
j_call: TRBJ2-2
cdr3_aa: CASSLIWAKAGELFF
cdr3_nt: TGTGCCAGCAGCTTAATTTGGGCGAAGGCCGGGGAGCTGTTTTTT

clone_size: few
v_call: TRBV7-8
d_call: TRBD1
j_call: TRBJ2-7
cdr3_aa: CASSLAAGGLMGEQYF
cdr3_nt: TGTGCCAGCAGCTTAGCGGCAGGGGGCCTTATGGGCGAGCAGTACTTC

clone_size: NA
v_call: TRBV13
d_call: TRBD2
j_call: TRBJ2-7
cdr3_aa: CASSSIRSSGSYEQYF
cdr3_nt: TGTGCCAGCAGCTCCATTCGATCCAGCGGGAGCTACGAGCAGTACTTC

clone_size: few
v_call: TRBV5-1
d_call: NA
j_call: TRBJ2-5
cdr3_aa: CASSLAGQSGETQYF
cdr3_nt: TGCGCCAGCAGCTTGGCCGGGCAGTCCGGGGAGACCCAGTACTTC

clone_size: many
v_call: TRBV5-1
d_call: TRBD2
j_call: TRBJ2-5
cdr3_aa: CASSLGAQAGGQTQYF
cdr3_nt: TGCGCCAGCAGCTTGGGGGCCCAAGCGGGAGGGCAGACCCAGTACTTC

clone_size: NA
v_call: TRBV2
d_call: NA
j_call: TRBJ1-5
cdr3_aa: CASSKAGQPQHF
cdr3_nt: TGTGCCAGCAGCAAGGCAGGGCAGCCCCAGCATTTT

clone_size: few
v_call: TRBV29-1
d_call: TRBD2
j_call: TRBJ2-5
cdr3_aa: CSVAPSGGGTQYF
cdr3_nt: TGCAGCGTTGCTCCTAGCGGGGGAGGGACCCAGTACTTC

clone_size: NA
v_call: TRBV28
d_call: NA
j_call: TRBJ1-5
cdr3_aa: CASRLDNSNQPQHF
cdr3_nt: TGTGCCAGCCGGTTAGATAATAGCAATCAGCCCCAGCATTTT

clone_size: NA
v_call: TRBV27
d_call: NA
j_call: TRBJ2-7
cdr3_aa: CASSNGLVSYNEQYF
cdr3_nt: TGTGCCAGCAGTAATGGGCTAGTATCCTACAATGAGCAGTACTTC

clone_size: NA
v_call: TRBV5-1
d_call: TRBD2
j_call: TRBJ2-1
cdr3_aa: CASSPGWASGLNAYNEQFF
cdr3_nt: TGCGCCAGCAGCCCGGGGTGGGCTAGCGGGTTAAACGCCTACAATGAGCAGTTCTTC

clone_size: NA
v_call: TRBV6-2/TRBV6-3
d_call: TRBD2
j_call: TRBJ2-3
cdr3_aa: CASSYHPLAGGTDAQYF
cdr3_nt: TGTGCCAGCAGTTACCACCCCCTAGCGGGAGGGACAGATGCGCAGTATTTT

clone_size: NA
v_call: TRBV7-8
d_call: TRBD2
j_call: TRBJ2-5
cdr3_aa: CASSLNLAVRRETQYF
cdr3_nt: TGTGCCAGCAGCTTAAATCTAGCGGTTAGGAGGGAGACCCAGTACTTC

clone_size: NA
v_call: TRBV2
d_call: NA
j_call: TRBJ2-1
cdr3_aa: CASSDGRVVWNEQFF
cdr3_nt: TGTGCCAGCAGTGACGGCAGGGTAGTTTGGAATGAGCAGTTCTTC

clone_size: NA
v_call: TRBV10-3
d_call: NA
j_call: TRBJ2-3
cdr3_aa: CAISADGLSSTDTQYF
cdr3_nt: TGTGCCATCAGCGCCGACGGTTTATCTAGCACAGATACGCAGTATTTT

clone_size: NA
v_call: TRBV6-2/TRBV6-3
d_call: NA
j_call: TRBJ1-1
cdr3_aa: CASCLRRLNTEAFF
cdr3_nt: TGTGCCAGTTGCCTTAGGCGGTTGAACACTGAAGCTTTCTTT

clone_size: many
v_call: TRBV29-1
d_call: TRBD2
j_call: TRBJ2-1
cdr3_aa: CSVDGFAGGSVDNEQFF
cdr3_nt: TGCAGCGTTGACGGGTTTGCGGGAGGGAGTGTTGACAATGAGCAGTTCTTC